Shown below are 24 T cell receptor beta chains from a single sample sequenced in a study of Ad26.COV2.S vaccination and SARS-CoV-2 variants. The protocol was immunoSEQ multiplex PCR, while the TCRdb copy is restricted to in-frame clones and leaves out a portion. The sample has 350,000 to 450,000 clones, about nine tenths seen once. The treatment was: roughly 18 received Ad26.COV2.S at low or high dose, single or two shots; five or six received placebo; per-sample allocation not given. Day 63 following the first vaccine or placebo injection was when the samples were taken. The starting material was peripheral blood, obtained in a trial of Ad26.COV2.S vaccine versus placebo. These receptors came from a person aged 18 to 59 who received the Ad26.COV2.S COVID-19 vaccine or a placebo.

The V and J genes are TRBV6-6 and TRBJ2-3, with 16 positions matching TRBD2. V shed 6 bases, J shed 6 bases, and the junction held 3 bases outside the gene matches. There are 15 residues in the CDR3. CDR1 and CDR2 (germline): MNHNY, SVGAGI (reference sequence). CDR3 DNA sequence: TGTGCCAGCAGCGGGACTAGCGGGGGGGGTGATACGCAGTATTTT. It is translated as CASSGTSGGGDTQYF.

As concerns this clone: A clone one base away is much larger, so this may be a read error. The V and J genes are TRBV28 and TRBJ1-2; 7 nucleotides align to TRBD1. CDR1 MDHEN and CDR2 SYDVKM come from the germline V gene. The J segment lost 7 bases and the V segment lost 5 bases, leaving 7 bases of the junction unmatched. The CDR3 loop spans 13 amino acids. The CDR3 coding sequence is TGTGCCAGCAGTGCACAGGGGCGGGGTGGCTACACCTTC. Its protein product is CASSAQGRGGYTF.

This sequence joins TRBV12-3 or TRBV12-4 and TRBJ2-7; 9 bases line up with TRBD1. With 3 bases clipped from V and 3 bases from J, the junction kept 0 bases outside the gene matches. CDR3 size: 13 residues. The CDR3 nucleotides are TGTGCCAGCAGTTTGGGACAGGGCTACGAGCAGTACTTC. Translated, it gives CASSLGQGYEQYF.

Notes on this clone: This CDR3 is also generated by other DNA sequences in the sample. The chain employs TRBV7-8 and TRBJ2-5; no firm D call. The CDR3 spans 11 residues. Germline lookup yields CDR1 SGHVS and CDR2 FQNEAQ. V lost 5 bases, J lost 3 bases, and 4 bases lay in between. CDR3 nucleotides: TGTGCCAGCAGCCCAAAAGAGACCCAGTACTTC. Translation gives CASSPKETQYF.

The V gene is TRBV6-6, the J gene TRBJ1-2; D is ambiguous. The CDR3 length is 13 residues. Looked up from germline, CDR1 is MNHNY and CDR2 is SVGAGI (reference sequence). Trimming took off 4 bases at V and 4 bases at J, with 10 bases between the two ends. CDR3 in DNA: TGTGCCAGCAGTTTTAACTCGGGCTATGGCTACACCTTC. It encodes CASSFNSGYGYTF.

This rearrangement joins TRBV27 to TRBJ2-3; a possible D gene is TRBD1 (5 bases). Trimming removed 8 bases at V and 2 bases at J, with 17 bases between. Per the germline V gene, CDR1 is MNHEY and CDR2 is SMNVEV (reference sequence). CDR3 length equals 15 residues. This CDR3 is CASECWGWNTDTQYF. The CDR3 DNA sequence: TGTGCCAGCGAATGCTGGGGCTGGAACACAGATACGCAGTATTTT.

The chain employs TRBV10-3 and TRBJ2-7, with 11 positions matching TRBD2. The CDR3 has 15 residues. The trim removed 6 bases at V and 7 bases at J, leaving 11 bases unmatched. Per germline, CDR1 ENHRY and CDR2 SYGVKD. CDR3 sequence: CAIRGLAGGLGEQYF. The CDR3 nucleotides are TGTGCCATCAGAGGCCTAGCGGGGGGTTTGGGGGAGCAGTACTTC.

The chain employs TRBV19 and TRBJ1-1; a possible D gene is TRBD1 (6 bases). From germline, CDR1 is LNHDA and CDR2 SQIVND (reference sequence). Trimming pared 6 bases from V and 0 bases from J, leaving 11 bases between. The CDR3 has 14 residues. The CDR3 protein is CASRQGRMNTEAFF. The CDR3 DNA reads as TGTGCCAGTAGACAGGGACGGATGAACACTGAAGCTTTCTTT.

The chain has TRBV24-1 and TRBJ1-5, with 8 bases identical to TRBD1. The CDR3 loop spans 19 amino acids. V gave up 4 bases and J gave up 0 bases; unmatched junction bases: 13. The germline CDR1 and CDR2 sequences are KGHDR and SFDVKD. The CDR3 DNA sequence: TGTGCCACCAGTGACCCGGACGACCTGACAGGGGATAGCAATCAGCCCCAGCATTTT. Translating it yields CATSDPDDLTGDSNQPQHF.

The rearrangement uses TRBV19 and TRBJ1-2, with TRBD1 matching 9 bases. The V and J ends lost 4 bases and 8 bases, in that order; junction bases with no gene match: 8. From germline, CDR1 is LNHDA and CDR2 SQIVND (reference sequence). This CDR3 has 14 amino acids. CDR3 sequence (DNA): TGTGCCAGTAGTAACCGGGACAGGGTAGGAGGCTACACCTTC. Translated: CASSNRDRVGGYTF.

This chain connects TRBV2 to TRBJ1-4, with 10 bases identical to TRBD1. The CDR3 length is 16 residues. Trimming took 1 base from V and 8 from J; bases not matched to a gene: 7. Germline CDR1 is SNHLY and CDR2 is FYNNEI. CDR3 residues: CASSEGPGTGVEKLFF. CDR3 coding DNA: TGTGCCAGCAGTGAAGGTCCCGGGACAGGGGTCGAAAAACTGTTTTTT.

A note on this clone: Other DNA sequences of this sample code for an identical CDR3. The V call is TRBV7-2, the J call TRBJ2-7, with D unclear. This CDR3 comprises 14 residues. Germline V gene lookup returns CDR1 SGHTA and CDR2 FQGNSA. V was pared by 1 base and J by 1 base, with 8 bases between. CDR3 region: CASSLVKGSYEQYF. The CDR3 nucleotides are TGTGCCAGCAGCTTAGTGAAGGGTTCCTACGAGCAGTACTTC.

This chain connects TRBV4-3 to TRBJ2-7; D gene uncertain. This CDR3 spans 15 amino acids. In germline, CDR1 is LGHNA, CDR2 YSLEER. V was trimmed by 1 base and J by 3 bases, leaving 13 bases between them. DNA for the CDR3: TGCGCCAGCAGCCAAGGGTGGGCAGCGTACTACGAGCAGTACTTC. Encoded protein: CASSQGWAAYYEQYF.

V is TRBV7-6 and J is TRBJ2-5, with D possibly being TRBD2 (6 bases). V dropped 5 bases and J dropped 5 bases, with 18 bases sitting between them. The CDR3 extends over 15 amino acids. CDR1 and CDR2 from the germline V gene are SGHVS and FNYEAQ. CDR3 nucleotide sequence: TGTGCCAGCAGCCCAGAACTAGCCCTGGCGGAGACCCAGTACTTC. It encodes CASSPELALAETQYF.

This chain connects TRBV5-6 to TRBJ2-5; D gene uncertain. Per the germline V gene, CDR1 is SGHDT and CDR2 is YYEEEE. Trimming shortened V by 1 base and J by 4 bases, and 11 bases separated the two germline ends. The CDR3 length is 14 residues. CDR3: CASSLSPSPETQYF. The CDR3 DNA reads TGTGCCAGCAGCTTGTCCCCCTCACCAGAGACCCAGTACTTC.

The chain links TRBV19 to TRBJ2-7; 7 bases align to TRBD1. The germline V gene encodes CDR1 LNHDA and CDR2 SQIVND (reference sequence). The CDR3 is 15 residues long. Germline trimming cut 4 bases from V and 5 bases from J; bases unmatched to any gene: 11. CDR3 region: CASSTTAGTAHEQYF. CDR3 nucleotides: TGTGCCAGTAGTACAACGGCCGGGACAGCCCACGAGCAGTACTTC.

CDR3 nucleotides: TGTGCCAGCTCACCTTTAGACACCTGGGACGAGCAGTACTTC. This translates into CASSPLDTWDEQYF. The V call is TRBV18, the J call TRBJ2-7; D unresolved. Germline CDR1 and CDR2: KGHSH and LQKENI. The germline V and J ends were trimmed by 3 bases and 5 bases, with 14 bases remaining between them. This CDR3 spans 14 amino acids.

This clone came up a few times. The chain couples TRBV6-2 or TRBV6-3 to TRBJ1-2; TRBD1 aligns across 7 bases. V lost 2 bases to trimming and J lost 4 bases; unmatched junction nucleotides: 4. Germline CDR1 reads MNHEY; CDR2 reads SVGEGT. The length of the CDR3 is 14 residues. CDR3 loop: CASSYPGQSYGYTF. CDR3 bases: TGTGCCAGCAGTTACCCGGGACAGAGCTATGGCTACACCTTC.

The gene calls are TRBV10-2 and TRBJ2-2; 7 bases fit TRBD2. The CDR3 totals 12 residues. CDR1 is WSHSY and CDR2 is SAAADI in the germline V gene. V gave up 7 bases and J gave up 5 bases; unmatched junction bases: 1. This chain's CDR3 is CASNGGTGELFF. For the CDR3, the DNA is TGCGCCAGCAACGGGGGGACCGGGGAGCTGTTTTTT.

This CDR3 is CASSQDRSGPGNTIYF. The CDR3 nucleotides read TGCGCCAGCAGCCAAGATAGGTCAGGGCCTGGAAACACCATATATTTT. The chain links TRBV4-1 to TRBJ1-3; perhaps TRBD1 as D (5 bases). Germline V gene sequence: CDR1 MGHRA, CDR2 YSYEKL. V was pared by 0 bases and J by 2 bases, with 11 bases between. This CDR3 is built from 16 residues.

V usage is TRBV15 and J usage is TRBJ2-3; 9 positions match TRBD2. Trimming took 5 bases from V and 2 from J; bases not matched to a gene: 11. This CDR3 is 17 amino acids long. Germline assignment: CDR1 LNHNV and CDR2 YYDKDF (reference sequence). CDR3 region: CATSPGGAGGFTDTQYF. The CDR3 coding sequence is TGTGCCACCAGCCCCGGGGGGGCGGGGGGGTTCACAGATACGCAGTATTTT. Full variable domain (rest looked up from reference TRBV15 and TRBJ2-3): DAMVIQNPRYQVTQFGKPVTLSCSQTLNHNVMYWYQQKSSQAPKLLFHYYDKDFNNEADTPDNFQSRRPNTSFCFLDIRSPGLGDTAMYLCATSPGGAGGFTDTQYFGPGTRLTVL.

V usage is TRBV5-6 and J usage is TRBJ2-7; D perhaps matches TRBD1 (5 bases). In germline, CDR1 is SGHDT, CDR2 YYEEEE. V was clipped by 2 bases and J by 4 bases, with 10 bases between them. This CDR3 region has 13 residues. In DNA form, the CDR3 reads TGTGCCAGCAGCTTCCAGGGCTCTTACGAGCAGTACTTC. Residues: CASSFQGSYEQYF.

The rearrangement uses TRBV19 and TRBJ2-1, with TRBD2 matching over 7 bases. Germline V gene sequence: CDR1 LNHDA, CDR2 SQIVND (reference sequence). Trimming cost V 3 bases and J 1 base; bases outside gene matches: 3. The CDR3 extends over 15 amino acids. CDR3 residues: CASSMTGGSYNEQFF. CDR3 coding DNA: TGTGCCAGTAGTATGACGGGGGGATCCTACAATGAGCAGTTCTTC.

This chain links TRBV19 with TRBJ2-6, with D possibly matching TRBD2 (6 bases). V was shortened by 7 bases and J by 0 bases, with 13 bases between the two germline ends. The CDR3 sequence is 16 residues long. Germline CDR1 LNHDA, CDR2 SQIVND (reference sequence). Here the CDR3 DNA reads TGTGCCAGTATTGCGGGCGGGGTCTCTGGGGCCAACGTCCTGACTTTC. It specifies CASIAGGVSGANVLTF.